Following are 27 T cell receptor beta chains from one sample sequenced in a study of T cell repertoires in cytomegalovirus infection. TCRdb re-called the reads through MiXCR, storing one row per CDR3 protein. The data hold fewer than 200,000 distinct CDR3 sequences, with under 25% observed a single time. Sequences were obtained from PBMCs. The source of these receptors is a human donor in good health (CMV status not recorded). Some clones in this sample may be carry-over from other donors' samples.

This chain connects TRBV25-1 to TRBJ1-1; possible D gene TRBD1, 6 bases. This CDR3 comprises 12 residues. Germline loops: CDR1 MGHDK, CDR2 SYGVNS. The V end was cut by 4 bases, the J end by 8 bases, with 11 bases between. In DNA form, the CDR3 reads TGTGCCAGCAGTGTAGGGACACCCGAAGCTTTCTTT. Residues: CASSVGTPEAFF.

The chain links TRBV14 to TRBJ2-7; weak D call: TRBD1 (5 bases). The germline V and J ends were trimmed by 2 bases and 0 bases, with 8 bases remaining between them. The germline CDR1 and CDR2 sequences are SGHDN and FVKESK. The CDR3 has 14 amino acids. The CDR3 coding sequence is TGTGCCAGCAGCCAAATCACAGGCTCCTACGAGCAGTACTTC. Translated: CASSQITGSYEQYF. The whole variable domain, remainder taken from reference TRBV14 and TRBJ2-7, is EAGVTQFPSHSVIEKGQTVTLRCDPISGHDNLYWYRRVMGKEIKFLLHFVKESKQDESGMPNNRFLAERTGGTYSTLKVQPAELEDSGVYFCASSQITGSYEQYFGPGTRLTVT.

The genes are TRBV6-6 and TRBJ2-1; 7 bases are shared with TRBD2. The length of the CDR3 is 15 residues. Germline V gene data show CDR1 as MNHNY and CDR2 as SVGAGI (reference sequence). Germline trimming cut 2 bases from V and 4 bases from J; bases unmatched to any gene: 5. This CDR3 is CASSYKRGSYNEQFF. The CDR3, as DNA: TGTGCCAGCAGTTACAAGCGGGGCTCATACAATGAGCAGTTCTTC.

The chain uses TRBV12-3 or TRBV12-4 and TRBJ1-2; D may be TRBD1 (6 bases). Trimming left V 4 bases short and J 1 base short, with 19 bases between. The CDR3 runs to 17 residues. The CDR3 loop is CASSSIRGRSDNYGYTF. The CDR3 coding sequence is TGTGCCAGCAGTTCTATAAGGGGGAGGTCGGATAACTATGGCTACACCTTC.

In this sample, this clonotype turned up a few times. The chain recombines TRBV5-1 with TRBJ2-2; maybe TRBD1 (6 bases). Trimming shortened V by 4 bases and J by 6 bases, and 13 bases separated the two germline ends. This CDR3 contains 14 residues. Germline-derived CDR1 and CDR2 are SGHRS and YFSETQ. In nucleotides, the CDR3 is TGCGCCAGCAGCCTAGTTAGACAGGCCGGGGAGCTGTTTTTT. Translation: CASSLVRQAGELFF. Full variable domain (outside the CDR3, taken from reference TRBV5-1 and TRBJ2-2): KAGVTQTPRYLIKTRGQQVTLSCSPISGHRSVSWYQQTPGQGLQFLFEYFSETQRNKGNFPGRFSGRQFSNSRSEMNVSTLELGDSALYLCASSLVRQAGELFFGEGSRLTVL.

For the CDR3, the DNA is TGCGCCAGCAGCTCAGGGGAGGCGAACACTGAAGCTTTCTTT. This encodes CASSSGEANTEAFF. This chain connects TRBV5-1 to TRBJ1-1, with D possibly TRBD1 on 6 matching bases. Germline V gene data show CDR1 as SGHRS and CDR2 as YFSETQ. With 3 bases removed from V and 1 base from J, the gap between germline ends came to 10 bases. This CDR3 is built from 14 residues. The whole variable domain, filled in from reference TRBV5-1 and TRBJ1-1, reads KAGVTQTPRYLIKTRGQQVTLSCSPISGHRSVSWYQQTPGQGLQFLFEYFSETQRNKGNFPGRFSGRQFSNSRSEMNVSTLELGDSALYLCASSSGEANTEAFFGQGTRLTVV.

The CDR3 coding sequence is TGTGCCAGCAGCTTGTCCGGGGGTCAGGTCGATTACAATGAGCAGTTCTTC. This encodes CASSLSGGQVDYNEQFF. This chain uses TRBV5-6 with TRBJ2-1; D perhaps matches TRBD2 (6 bases). This CDR3 spans 17 amino acids. The V and J ends lost 1 base and 4 bases respectively, with 18 bases between them. Germline lookup yields CDR1 SGHDT and CDR2 YYEEEE.

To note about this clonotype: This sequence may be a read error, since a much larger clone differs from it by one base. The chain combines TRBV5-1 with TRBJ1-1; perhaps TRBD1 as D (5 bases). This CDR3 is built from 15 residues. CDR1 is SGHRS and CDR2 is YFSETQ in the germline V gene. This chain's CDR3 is CASSSWDGMNTVAFF. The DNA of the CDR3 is TGCGCCAGCAGCTCATGGGACGGCATGAACACTGTAGCTTTCTTT.

The CDR3 sequence is CASSKVSQDTQYF. CDR3 nucleotides: TGTGCCAGCAGTAAAGTCTCCCAAGATACGCAGTATTTT. This sequence joins TRBV6-6 and TRBJ2-3; D remains ambiguous. CDR1 is MNHNY, CDR2 SVGAGI, per germline (reference sequence). Trimming cost V 5 bases and J 5 bases, with 11 bases left between them. The CDR3 loop spans 13 amino acids.

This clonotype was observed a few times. The CDR3 sequence: CASSPDSSYNEQFF. CDR3 bases: TGTGCCAGCAGCCCGGACTCGTCCTACAATGAGCAGTTCTTC. This chain uses TRBV7-9 with TRBJ2-1; D is perhaps TRBD2 (5 bases). The CDR3 runs to 14 residues. Germline V CDR1 and CDR2: SEHNR, FQNEAQ (reference sequence). The V end was cut by 5 bases, the J end by 1 base, with 9 bases between. Full variable domain (outside the CDR3, taken from reference TRBV7-9 and TRBJ2-1): DTGVSQNPRHKITKRGQNVTFRCDPISEHNRLYWYRQTLGQGPEFLTYFQNEAQLEKSRLLSDRFSAERPKGSFSTLEIQRTEQGDSAMYLCASSPDSSYNEQFFGPGTRLTVL.

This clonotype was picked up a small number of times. CDR3: CASSDRGFEQFF. The CDR3 coding sequence is TGTGCCAGCAGCGACAGGGGGTTTGAGCAGTTCTTC. The chain links TRBV6-1 to TRBJ2-1; 9 bases are a match to TRBD1. The CDR3 contains 12 residues. Trimming removed 6 bases from V and 9 bases from J; junction bases left unmatched: 3. Germline-derived CDR1 and CDR2 are MNHNS and SASEGT.

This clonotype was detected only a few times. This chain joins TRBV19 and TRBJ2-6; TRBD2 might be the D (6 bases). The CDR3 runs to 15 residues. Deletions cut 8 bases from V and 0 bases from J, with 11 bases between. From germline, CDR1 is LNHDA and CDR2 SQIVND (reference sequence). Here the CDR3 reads CASSGGSSGANVLTF. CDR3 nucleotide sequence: TGTGCCAGTTCCGGAGGGAGCTCTGGGGCCAACGTCCTGACTTTC.

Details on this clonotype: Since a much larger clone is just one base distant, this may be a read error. The CDR3 DNA sequence: TGTGCCAGCAGTGGGGGGCAGGGTCAGCCCCAGCATTTT. It codes for CASSGGQGQPQHF. This chain joins TRBV27 and TRBJ1-5; maybe TRBD1 (6 bases). The germline V gene has CDR1 MNHEY and CDR2 SMNVEV (reference sequence). With 5 bases removed from V and 6 bases from J, the gap between germline ends came to 11 bases. CDR3 length: 13 amino acids.

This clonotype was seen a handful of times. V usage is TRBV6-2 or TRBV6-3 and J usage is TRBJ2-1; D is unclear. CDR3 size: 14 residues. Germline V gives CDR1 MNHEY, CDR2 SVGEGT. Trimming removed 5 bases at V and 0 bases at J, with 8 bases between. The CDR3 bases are TGTGCCAGCAGTCGGACGAGCTCCTACAATGAGCAGTTCTTC. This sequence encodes CASSRTSSYNEQFF.

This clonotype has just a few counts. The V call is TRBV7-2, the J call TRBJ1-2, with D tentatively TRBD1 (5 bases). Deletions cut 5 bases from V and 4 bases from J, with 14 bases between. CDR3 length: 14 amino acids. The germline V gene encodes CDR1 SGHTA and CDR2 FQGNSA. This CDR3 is CASSQPGAGYGYTF. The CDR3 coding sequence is TGTGCCAGCAGCCAACCTGGGGCGGGCTATGGCTACACCTTC.

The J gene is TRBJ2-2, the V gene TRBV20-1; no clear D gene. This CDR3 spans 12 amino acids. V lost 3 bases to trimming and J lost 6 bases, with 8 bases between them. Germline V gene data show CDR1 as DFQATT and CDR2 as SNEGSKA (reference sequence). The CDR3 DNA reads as TGCAGTGCTAGTTATCAGGCCGGGGAGCTGTTTTTT. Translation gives CSASYQAGELFF.

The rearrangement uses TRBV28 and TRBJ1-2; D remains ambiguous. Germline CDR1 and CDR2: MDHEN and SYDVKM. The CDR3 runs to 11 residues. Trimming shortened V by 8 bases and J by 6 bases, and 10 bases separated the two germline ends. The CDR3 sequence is CASGQINGYTF. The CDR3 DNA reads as TGTGCCAGCGGGCAAATTAATGGCTACACCTTC.

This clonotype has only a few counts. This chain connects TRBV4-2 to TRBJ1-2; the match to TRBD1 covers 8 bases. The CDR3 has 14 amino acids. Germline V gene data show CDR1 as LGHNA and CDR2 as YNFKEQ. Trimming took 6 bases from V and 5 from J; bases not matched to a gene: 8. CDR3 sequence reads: CASRPTGGEYGYTF. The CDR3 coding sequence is TGTGCCAGCAGACCTACAGGGGGTGAATATGGCTACACCTTC.

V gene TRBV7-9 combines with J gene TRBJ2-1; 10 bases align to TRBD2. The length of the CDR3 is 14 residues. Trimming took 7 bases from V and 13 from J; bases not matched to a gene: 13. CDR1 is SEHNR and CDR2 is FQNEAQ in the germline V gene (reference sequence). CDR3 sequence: CASTRTRPSGSQFF. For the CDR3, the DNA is TGTGCCAGCACCCGAACTCGGCCTAGCGGGAGCCAGTTCTTC.

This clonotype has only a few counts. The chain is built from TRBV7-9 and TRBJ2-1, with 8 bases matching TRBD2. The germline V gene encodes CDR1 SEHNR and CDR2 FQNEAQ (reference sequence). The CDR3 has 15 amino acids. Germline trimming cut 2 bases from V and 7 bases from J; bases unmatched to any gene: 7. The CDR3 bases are TGTGCCAGCAGCTTAACGGGAGGGCCGGAAAATGAGCAGTTCTTC. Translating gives CASSLTGGPENEQFF.

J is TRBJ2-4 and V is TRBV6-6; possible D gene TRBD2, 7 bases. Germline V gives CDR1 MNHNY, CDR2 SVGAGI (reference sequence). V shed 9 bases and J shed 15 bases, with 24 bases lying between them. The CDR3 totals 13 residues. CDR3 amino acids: CASARGEGEAPYF. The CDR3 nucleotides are TGTGCCAGTGCACGAGGGGAGGGGGAGGCTCCGTACTTC.

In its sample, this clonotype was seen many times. The CDR3 reads CASRTLAGAYEQYF. The DNA of the CDR3 is TGTGCCAGCAGGACTCTAGCGGGAGCCTACGAGCAGTACTTC. The J gene is TRBJ2-7, the V gene TRBV7-9; 10 nucleotides align to TRBD2. After removal of 6 bases from V and 2 bases from J, the junction contained 4 bases not matched to a gene. This CDR3 has 14 residues. Germline CDR1 SEHNR, CDR2 FQNEAQ (reference sequence).

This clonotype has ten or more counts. The DNA for the CDR3 is TGTGCCAGCAGTTCAGTACCAGGGACGGGAGACACTGAAGCTTTCTTT. It encodes CASSSVPGTGDTEAFF. The chain recombines TRBV6-5 with TRBJ1-1, with D possibly matching TRBD1 (5 bases). CDR3 length equals 16 residues. The germline CDR1 and CDR2 sequences are MNHEY and SVGAGI. Trimming cost V 4 bases and J 3 bases, with 18 bases left between them.

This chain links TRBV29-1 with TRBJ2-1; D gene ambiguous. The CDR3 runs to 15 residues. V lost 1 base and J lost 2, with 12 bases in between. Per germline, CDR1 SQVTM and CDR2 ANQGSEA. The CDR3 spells CSVEGGLLPYNEQFF. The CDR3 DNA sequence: TGCAGCGTTGAAGGCGGTCTCCTCCCCTACAATGAGCAGTTCTTC.

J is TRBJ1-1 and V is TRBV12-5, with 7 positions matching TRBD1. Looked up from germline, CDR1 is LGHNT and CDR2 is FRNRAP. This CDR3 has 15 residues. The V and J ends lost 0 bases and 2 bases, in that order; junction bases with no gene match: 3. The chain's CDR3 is CASGLVRQGNTEAFF. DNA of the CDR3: TGTGCTAGTGGTTTGGTACGACAGGGAAACACTGAAGCTTTCTTT.

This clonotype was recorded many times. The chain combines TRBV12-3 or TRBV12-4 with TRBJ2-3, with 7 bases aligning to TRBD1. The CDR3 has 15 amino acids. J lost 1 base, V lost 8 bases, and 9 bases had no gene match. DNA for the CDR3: TGTGCCAGCCGCCGGCGTCAGGGGGGCACAGATACGCAGTATTTT. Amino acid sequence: CASRRRQGGTDTQYF.

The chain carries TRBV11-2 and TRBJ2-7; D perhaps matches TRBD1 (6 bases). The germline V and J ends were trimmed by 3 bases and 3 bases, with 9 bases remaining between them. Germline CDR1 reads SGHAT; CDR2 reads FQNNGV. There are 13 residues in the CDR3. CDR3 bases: TGTGCCAGCAGCTTCGGACAGAGCTACGAGCAGTACTTC. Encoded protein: CASSFGQSYEQYF.